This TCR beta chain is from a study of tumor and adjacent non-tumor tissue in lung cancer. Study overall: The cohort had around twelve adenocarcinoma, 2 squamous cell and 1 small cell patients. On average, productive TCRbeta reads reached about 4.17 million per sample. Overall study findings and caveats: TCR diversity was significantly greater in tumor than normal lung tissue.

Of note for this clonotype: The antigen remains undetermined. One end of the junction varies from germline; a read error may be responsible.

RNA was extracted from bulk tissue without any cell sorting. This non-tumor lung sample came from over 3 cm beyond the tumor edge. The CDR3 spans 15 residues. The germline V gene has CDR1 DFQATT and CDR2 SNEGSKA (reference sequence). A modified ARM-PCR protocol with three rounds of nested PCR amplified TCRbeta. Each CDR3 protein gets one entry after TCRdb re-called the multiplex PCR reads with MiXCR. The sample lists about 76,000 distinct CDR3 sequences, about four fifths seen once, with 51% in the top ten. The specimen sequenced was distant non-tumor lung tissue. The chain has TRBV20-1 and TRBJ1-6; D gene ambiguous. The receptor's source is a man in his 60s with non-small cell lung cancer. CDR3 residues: CSARESCPYNTPLHF. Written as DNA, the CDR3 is TGCAGTGCTAGAGAGTCTTGCCCGTATAATACACCCCTCCACTTT.